These 15 T cell receptor beta chains came from one sample sequenced in a study of preoperative IRX-2 immunotherapy in early breast cancer. TCRdb keeps only in-frame clones here, not all; method: immunoSEQ multiplex PCR. The data show about 45,000 clones, with 77% seen just once and 1% to 1.5% held by the top ten. The sample's treatment: preoperative locoregional IRX-2 cytokine immunotherapy. The starting material was tumor tissue, obtained after IRX-2 immunotherapy. Receptors were obtained from a human donor with breast cancer.

The V and J genes are TRBV6-8 and TRBJ1-4; no clear D. CDR3 length: 13 amino acids. The germline V gene has CDR1 MNHGY and CDR2 SAAAGT. V lost 6 bases and J 8 bases, leaving 13 bases between the germline ends. The CDR3 is CASSNRAFEKLFF. In DNA, the CDR3 is TGTGCCAGCAGCAACCGGGCCTTCGAAAAACTGTTTTTT.

This chain joins TRBV18 and TRBJ2-6; the D is unclear. The V end was cut by 2 bases, the J end by 1 base, with 3 bases between. Germline V lookup: CDR1 KGHSH, CDR2 LQKENI. The CDR3 contains 14 residues. DNA of the CDR3: TGTGCCAGCTCACCAGGGTCTGGGGCCAACGTCCTGACTTTC. It specifies CASSPGSGANVLTF.

This CDR3 reads CASSIGYRVYEQYF. CDR3 coding DNA: TGTGCCAGTAGTATAGGGTACAGGGTCTACGAGCAGTACTTC. The rearrangement joins TRBV19 to TRBJ2-7, with D tentatively TRBD1 (6 bases). V lost 1 base, J lost 3 bases, and 10 bases lay in between. Germline CDR1 LNHDA, CDR2 SQIVND (reference sequence). The CDR3 runs 14 residues.

The chain links TRBV4-2 to TRBJ1-5; D is unresolved. This CDR3 has 16 residues. The ends were cut back, 0 bases at V and 4 bases at J, with 13 bases in the middle. CDR1 is LGHNA and CDR2 is YNFKEQ in the germline V gene. DNA of the CDR3: TGTGCCAGCAGCCAAGACTTCGGTGGAGGGAATCAGCCCCAGCATTTT. It encodes CASSQDFGGGNQPQHF.

The V and J genes are TRBV15 and TRBJ2-1; 8 bases map to TRBD2. The CDR3 loop spans 17 amino acids. The ends lost 5 bases at V and 0 bases at J; junction bases unmatched: 9. Per the germline V gene, CDR1 is LNHNV and CDR2 is YYDKDF (reference sequence). The CDR3 region is CATSPGVSGASYNEQFF. The DNA for the CDR3 is TGTGCCACCAGCCCCGGGGTTAGCGGGGCCTCCTACAATGAGCAGTTCTTC.

The chain combines TRBV7-8 with TRBJ2-6, with 8 bases matching TRBD1. This CDR3 is built from 16 residues. V was clipped by 5 bases and J by 0 bases; unmatched bases: 3. Germline lookup yields CDR1 SGHVS and CDR2 FQNEAQ. The CDR3 is CASSRTGLSGANVLTF. CDR3 DNA sequence: TGTGCCAGCAGCCGGACAGGGCTCTCTGGGGCCAACGTCCTGACTTTC. Based on the CDR3 plus reference TRBV7-8 and TRBJ2-6, the full variable domain is GAGVSQSPRYKVAKRGQDVALRCDPISGHVSLFWYQQALGQGPEFLTYFQNEAQLDKSGLPSDRFFAERPEGSVSTLKIQRTQQEDSAVYLCASSRTGLSGANVLTFGAGSRLTVL.

The V call is TRBV18, the J call TRBJ2-3; D possibly corresponds to TRBD2 (6 bases). Germline lookup yields CDR1 KGHSH and CDR2 LQKENI. V shed 6 bases and J shed 2 bases, with 9 bases lying between them. CDR3 length: 13 residues. The CDR3 sequence is CASSGGATDTQYF. The CDR3 bases are TGTGCCAGCTCGGGGGGAGCCACAGATACGCAGTATTTT.

The rearrangement uses TRBV6-1 and TRBJ1-4; D is perhaps TRBD1 (5 bases). With 0 bases removed from V and 8 bases from J, the gap between germline ends came to 16 bases. In germline, CDR1 is MNHNS, CDR2 SASEGT. CDR3 length: 16 residues. The CDR3 protein is CASSEALYQGQEKLFF. CDR3 nucleotide sequence: TGTGCCAGCAGTGAAGCTCTGTATCAGGGTCAGGAAAAACTGTTTTTT.

The chain employs TRBV7-1 and TRBJ2-6; a possible D gene is TRBD1 (6 bases). TRBV7-1 belongs to the ORF category, with a function that is uncertain. V lost 4 bases to trimming and J lost 0 bases, with 13 bases between them. CDR3 length equals 17 residues. The DNA of the CDR3 is TGTGCCAGCAGCTTGGGTACAGGGAGCTCTGGGGCCAACGTCCTGACTTTC. Protein: CASSLGTGSSGANVLTF.

The chain combines TRBV12-2 with TRBJ2-3; TRBD2 was called by the table and not checked on the DNA. TRBV12-2 is a documented pseudogene. The CDR3 extends over 14 amino acids. The CDR3 DNA follows: TGTGCCAGTAGCTTAGCTGCGGGTTGGGATACGCAGTATTTT. It codes for CASSLAAGWDTQYF.

The chain couples TRBV19 to TRBJ2-3, with 16 bases fitting TRBD2. The trim removed 8 bases at V and 2 bases at J, leaving 7 bases unmatched. Germline CDR1 is LNHDA and CDR2 is SQIVND (reference sequence). The CDR3 is 17 amino acids. The CDR3 bases are TGTGCCAGTTCCCCGGGACTAGCGGGGGGGTACACAGATACGCAGTATTTT. Amino acids: CASSPGLAGGYTDTQYF. Combining the CDR3 with reference TRBV19 and TRBJ2-3 gives the whole variable domain DGGITQSPKYLFRKEGQNVTLSCEQNLNHDAMYWYRQDPGQGLRLIYYSQIVNDFQKGDIAEGYSVSREKKESFPLTVTSAQKNPTAFYLCASSPGLAGGYTDTQYFGPGTRLTVL.

This rearrangement joins TRBV6-8 to TRBJ1-2; D might be TRBD1 (5 bases). This CDR3 is 13 amino acids long. Germline V gene data show CDR1 as MNHGY and CDR2 as SAAAGT. V was clipped by 4 bases and J by 2 bases, with 8 bases between them. The CDR3 DNA reads TGTGCCAGCAGTTTAACAGGCAACTATGGCTACACCTTC. Translation: CASSLTGNYGYTF.

This clone was detected a few times. The rearrangement links TRBV7-4 to TRBJ2-2; 8 nucleotides align to TRBD1. In germline, CDR1 is SGHVT, CDR2 SQSDAQ. Trimming cost V 4 bases and J 6 bases; bases outside gene matches: 1. The CDR3 loop spans 13 amino acids. CDR3 sequence: CASSSTGAGELFF. The CDR3 region has the DNA TGTGCCAGCAGCTCGACAGGGGCCGGGGAGCTGTTTTTT.

This clone was found a few times. The chain is built from TRBV19 and TRBJ2-7, with D possibly being TRBD2 (6 bases). Germline V gene lookup returns CDR1 LNHDA and CDR2 SQIVND (reference sequence). The CDR3 is 14 amino acids. Trimming removed 7 bases at V and 3 bases at J, with 16 bases between. The CDR3 nucleotides are TGTGCCAGTACCCAGCTAGCGCTCTACTACGAGCAGTACTTC. Encoded protein: CASTQLALYYEQYF.

This clone was recorded once. This chain uses TRBV27 with TRBJ1-5, with 12 bases fitting TRBD1. The V gene's germline CDR1 is MNHEY and CDR2 SMNVEV (reference sequence). The CDR3 has 17 residues. The V gene end was trimmed by 4 bases and the J gene end by 6 bases; junction bases not matched to a gene: 10. CDR3 sequence (DNA): TGTGCCAGCAGTTCCTATTCCGGGACAGGGGGCTCTCAGCCCCAGCATTTT. Its protein product is CASSSYSGTGGSQPQHF.